This T cell receptor (beta chain) was captured by sequencing in a study of blood T cell repertoires in COVID-19 (dated by TCRdb to the early 2020s). For the wider study: Samples covering the acute and convalescent phases of COVID-19 were provided by collaborators in the United States, Italy and Spain. The material from the prospective study consisted of cDNA or gDNA derived from T cells, B-cell-depleted T cells, or PBMCs. Subjects who had been exposed to COVID-19, were actively infected with it, or had recovered from it provided the deeply sampled blood TCRbeta repertoires that made up the dataset. The repertoires were released in a freely available public database intended as a resource for research on the immune response to SARS-CoV-2. Samples were obtained from the ongoing ImmuneRACE study (first 160 participants) and from approximately 1,200 subjects provided by 6 global collaborators. A de-identified subject ID, COVID-19 status, age in years and sex were almost always included in the sample metadata. Where available, HLA class I and class II types were obtained from metadata supplied by the sample provider rather than from assay-based typing. The study at large found these results: The quantity of clinical and demographic metadata differed by source and by participant and was supplied without curation.

Reading from cysteine to phenylalanine, the CDR3 counts 16 amino acids. Of all the DNA, just the CDR3 is kept, 48 bases in frame from base 1. Whole blood was collected in K2EDTA tubes by collaborating institutions according to the institutions' own protocols. Collaborator samples were shipped for TCRbeta analysis as frozen whole blood, isolated PBMCs, or DNA extracted from either sample type. In the case of this clone: What this receptor recognizes is not known. No quality values exist for individual bases; no much larger clone is one base distant.

The immunoSEQ Assay, a bias-controlled multiplex PCR, was used to amplify TCRbeta CDR3 regions from genomic DNA. The study's own analysis went as follows. The number of nucleated cells in each sample was estimated from the amplification of reference gene primers within the assay. To quantify the absolute abundance of each unique TCRbeta CDR3 rearrangement, sequence reads were collapsed and filtered. Productive Simpson clonality was computed per sample as the square root of Simpson's diversity index over productive rearrangements. As stored in TCRdb, this immuneACCESS dataset retains in-frame rearrangements with V and J assigned. A fraction of the clones does not appear; measured against another copy, unresolved V genes explain less than half of the discrepancy, and the remainder lacks a known reason. V and J calls and clone size are copied from that table; D and trimming were computed from the DNA. This sample holds 150,000 to 200,000 clones; approximately 90% were observed only once. Jointly, the top ten make up about 4.5% of the sample.

The clonotype originates from a human donor in a cohort sampled during active COVID-19. The specimen was peripheral blood. The rearrangement combines TRBV21-1 with TRBJ2-7; the table's D call of TRBD2 was not tested on the DNA. TRBV21-1 constitutes a pseudogene. CDR3 region: CASSKPRTSGSYEQYF. The sequence in DNA is TGTGCCAGCAGCAAACCAAGGACTAGCGGTTCCTACGAGCAGTACTTC.